These T cell receptor beta chains were read from a single sample in a study of T cell repertoires in cytomegalovirus infection. TCRdb analysed the reads with MiXCR anew, one entry per CDR3 protein. The repertoire holds 250,000 to 300,000 distinct CDR3 sequences, with more than 20% as singletons. Sequences were obtained from PBMCs. These receptors all stem from a human donor in good health (CMV status not recorded). Some clones in this sample may be carry-over from other donors' samples. Each CDR3 is given without its conserved first and last residue.

V	J	CDR3
TRBV6-2/TRBV6-3	TRBJ1-5	ASSFRLSNQPQH
TRBV27	TRBJ1-2	ASSPGGRGGYT
TRBV10-1	TRBJ2-1	ASSDRGGGEQF
TRBV7-2	TRBJ2-3	ASSLGGYSTDTQY
TRBV2	TRBJ1-6	ASSRESSYNSPLH
TRBV7-2	TRBJ2-5	ASSLDVRRKTQY
TRBV7-2	TRBJ2-6	ASSLAPTGTGANVLT
TRBV7-2	TRBJ2-2	ATGTRGELF
TRBV6-1	TRBJ2-2	ASSSQTEAVGELF
TRBV11-2	TRBJ2-3	ASSLGFKSGGSTDTQY
TRBV2	TRBJ2-1	ATNRDRGFEQF
TRBV2	TRBJ1-1	ASRGSRGRTEAF
TRBV7-9	TRBJ1-2	ASSPSSTTTGGYT
TRBV28	TRBJ1-1	ATGMNTEAF
TRBV7-2	TRBJ2-7	ASSSMTDYEQY
TRBV6-4	TRBJ1-5	ASSEGTGSQPQH
TRBV20-1	TRBJ2-3	SATRLAGDKDTQY
TRBV6-1	TRBJ2-3	ASSEATGPTDTQY
TRBV7-6	TRBJ2-2	ASSLGISGNTGELF
TRBV7-2	TRBJ1-1	ASSPQGFDTEAF
TRBV14	TRBJ1-2	ASSLVPNYGYT
TRBV15	TRBJ2-7	ATSRDGALYEQY
TRBV7-8	TRBJ2-4	ASSFLSFGNIQY
TRBV12-3/TRBV12-4	TRBJ2-1	ASSLDRSDEQF
TRBV28	TRBJ1-1	ASSQLGSSEAF
TRBV5-3	TRBJ1-3	ASSLGGTGSISGNTIY
TRBV10-3	TRBJ2-3	AISRLAESQDTQY